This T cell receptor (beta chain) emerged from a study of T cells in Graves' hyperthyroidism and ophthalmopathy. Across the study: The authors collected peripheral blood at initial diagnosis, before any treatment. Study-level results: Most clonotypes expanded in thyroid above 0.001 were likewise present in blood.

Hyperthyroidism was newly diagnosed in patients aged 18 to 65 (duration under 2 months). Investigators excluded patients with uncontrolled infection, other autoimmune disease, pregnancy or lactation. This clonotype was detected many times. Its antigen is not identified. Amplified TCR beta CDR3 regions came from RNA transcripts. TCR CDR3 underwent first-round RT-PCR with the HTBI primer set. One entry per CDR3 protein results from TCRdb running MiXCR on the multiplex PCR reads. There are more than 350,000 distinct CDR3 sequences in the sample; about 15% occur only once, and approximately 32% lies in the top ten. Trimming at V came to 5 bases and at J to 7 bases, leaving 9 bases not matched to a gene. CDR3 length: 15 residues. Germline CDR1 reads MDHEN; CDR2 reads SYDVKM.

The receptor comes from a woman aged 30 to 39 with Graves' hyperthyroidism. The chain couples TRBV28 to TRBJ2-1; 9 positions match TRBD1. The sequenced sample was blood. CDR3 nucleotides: TGTGCCAGCAGTCCGTGGGGGGACAGGGTAAATGAGCAGTTCTTC. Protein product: CASSPWGDRVNEQFF. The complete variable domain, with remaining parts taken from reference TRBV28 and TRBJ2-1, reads DVKVTQSSRYLVKRTGEKVFLECVQDMDHENMFWYRQDPGLGLRLIYFSYDVKMKEKGDIPEGYSVSREKKERFSLILESASTNQTSMYLCASSPWGDRVNEQFFGPGTRLTVL.